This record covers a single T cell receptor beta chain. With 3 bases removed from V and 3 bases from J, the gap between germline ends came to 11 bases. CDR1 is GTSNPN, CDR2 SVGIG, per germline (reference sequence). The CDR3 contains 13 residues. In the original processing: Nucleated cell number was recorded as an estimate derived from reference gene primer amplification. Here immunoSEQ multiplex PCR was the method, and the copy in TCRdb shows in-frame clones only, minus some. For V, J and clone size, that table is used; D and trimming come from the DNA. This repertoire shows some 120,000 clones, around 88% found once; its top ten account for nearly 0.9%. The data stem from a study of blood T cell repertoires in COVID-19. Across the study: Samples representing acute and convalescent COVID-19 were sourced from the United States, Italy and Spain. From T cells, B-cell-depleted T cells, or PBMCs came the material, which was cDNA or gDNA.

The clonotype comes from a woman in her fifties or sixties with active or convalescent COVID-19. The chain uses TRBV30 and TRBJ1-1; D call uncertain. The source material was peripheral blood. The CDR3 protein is CAWRPDRDTEAFF. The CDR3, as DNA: TGTGCCTGGAGACCCGATCGGGACACTGAAGCTTTCTTT.